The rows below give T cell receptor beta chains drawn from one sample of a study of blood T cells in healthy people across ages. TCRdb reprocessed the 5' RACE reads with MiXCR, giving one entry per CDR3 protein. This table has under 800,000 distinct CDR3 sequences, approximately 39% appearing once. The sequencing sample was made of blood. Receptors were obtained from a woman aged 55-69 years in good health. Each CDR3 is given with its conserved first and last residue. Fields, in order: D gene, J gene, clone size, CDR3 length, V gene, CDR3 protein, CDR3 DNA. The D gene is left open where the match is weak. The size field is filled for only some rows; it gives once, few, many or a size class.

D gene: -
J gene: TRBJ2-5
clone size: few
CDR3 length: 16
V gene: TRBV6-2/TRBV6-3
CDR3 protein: CASSFVEGLRRETQYF
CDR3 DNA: TGTGCCAGCAGTTTTGTGGAGGGCCTAAGAAGGGAGACCCAGTACTTC

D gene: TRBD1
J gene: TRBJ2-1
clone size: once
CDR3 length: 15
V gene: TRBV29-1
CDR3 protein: CSARQGMGSYNEQFF
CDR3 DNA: TGCAGCGCCCGACAGGGGATGGGGTCCTACAATGAGCAGTTCTTC

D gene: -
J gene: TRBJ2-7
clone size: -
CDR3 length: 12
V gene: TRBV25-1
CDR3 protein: CASRQYSYEQYF
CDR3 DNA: TGTGCCAGCAGGCAATACTCCTACGAGCAGTACTTC

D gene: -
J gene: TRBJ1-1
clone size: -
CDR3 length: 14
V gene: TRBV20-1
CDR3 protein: CSARGSETYGVAFF
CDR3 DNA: TGCAGTGCTAGAGGTTCAGAGACGTACGGTGTAGCTTTCTTT

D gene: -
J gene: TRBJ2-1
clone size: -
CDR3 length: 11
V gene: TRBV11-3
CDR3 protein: CASLDTREQFF
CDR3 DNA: TGTGCCAGCCTCGATACGCGTGAGCAGTTCTTC

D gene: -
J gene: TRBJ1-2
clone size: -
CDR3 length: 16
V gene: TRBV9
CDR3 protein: CASSATSEAALGSYTF
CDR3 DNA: TGTGCCAGCAGCGCCACGTCTGAAGCGGCCTTAGGTAGCTACACCTTC

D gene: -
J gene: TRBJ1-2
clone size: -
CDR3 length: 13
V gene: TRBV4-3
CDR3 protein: CASSLGQLSTHTF
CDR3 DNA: TGCGCCAGCAGCTTAGGACAGCTCTCTACCCACACCTTC

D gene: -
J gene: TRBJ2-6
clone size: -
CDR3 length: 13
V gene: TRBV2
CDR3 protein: CATGGAGANVLTF
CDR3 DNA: TGTGCCACCGGTGGGGCTGGGGCCAACGTCCTGACTTTC

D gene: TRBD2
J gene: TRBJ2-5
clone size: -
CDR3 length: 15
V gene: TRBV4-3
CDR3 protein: CASSQVYTSVGTQYF
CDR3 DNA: TGCGCCAGCAGCCAAGTCTATACTAGCGTTGGGACCCAGTACTTC

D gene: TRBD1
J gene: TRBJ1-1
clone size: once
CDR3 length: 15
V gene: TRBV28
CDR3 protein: CASSLSDREATEAFF
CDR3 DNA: TGTGCCAGCAGTTTATCCGACAGGGAAGCCACTGAAGCTTTCTTT

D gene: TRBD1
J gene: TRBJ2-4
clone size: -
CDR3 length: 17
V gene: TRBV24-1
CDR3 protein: CATSPSGQGLAKNIQYF
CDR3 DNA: TGTGCCACCAGTCCTTCTGGACAGGGACTAGCCAAAAACATTCAGTACTTC

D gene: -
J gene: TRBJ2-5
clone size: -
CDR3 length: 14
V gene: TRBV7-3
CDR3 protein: CASSPGQLLREQYF
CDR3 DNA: TGTGCCAGCAGCCCCGGACAGCTTCTGAGAGAGCAGTACTTC

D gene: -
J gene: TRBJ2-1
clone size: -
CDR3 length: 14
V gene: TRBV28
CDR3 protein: CASSPSWRGGEQFF
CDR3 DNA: TGTGCCAGCAGTCCGAGTTGGCGAGGAGGCGAGCAGTTCTTC

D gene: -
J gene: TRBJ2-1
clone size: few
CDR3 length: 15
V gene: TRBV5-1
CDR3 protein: CASSLGFGQYNEQFF
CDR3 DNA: TGCGCCAGCAGCTTGGGATTCGGACAGTACAATGAGCAGTTCTTC

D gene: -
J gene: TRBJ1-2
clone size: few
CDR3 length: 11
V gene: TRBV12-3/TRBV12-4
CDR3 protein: CASSPYSGYTF
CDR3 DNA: TGTGCCAGCAGCCCCTATTCCGGCTACACCTTC

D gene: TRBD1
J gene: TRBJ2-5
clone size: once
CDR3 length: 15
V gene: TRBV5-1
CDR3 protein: CASGRGQGAAETQYF
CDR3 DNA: TGCGCCAGCGGCAGAGGACAGGGGGCGGCGGAGACCCAGTACTTC

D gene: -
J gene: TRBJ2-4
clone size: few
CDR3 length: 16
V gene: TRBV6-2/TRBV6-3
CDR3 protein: CASSYGPELAKNIQYF
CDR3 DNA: TGTGCCAGCAGTTACGGCCCAGAGCTAGCCAAAAACATTCAGTACTTC

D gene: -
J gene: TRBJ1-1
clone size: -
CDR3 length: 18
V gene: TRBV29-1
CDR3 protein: CSGWLGAKGHSTNTEAFF
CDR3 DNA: TGCAGCGGCTGGTTAGGGGCAAAGGGACACAGTACGAACACTGAAGCTTTCTTT

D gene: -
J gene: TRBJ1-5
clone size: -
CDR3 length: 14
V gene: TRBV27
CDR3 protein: CASSLTRGYQPQHF
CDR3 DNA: TGTGCCAGCAGTTTAACCAGGGGATATCAGCCCCAGCATTTT

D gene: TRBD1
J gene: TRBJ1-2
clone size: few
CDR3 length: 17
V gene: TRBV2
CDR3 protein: CASSVFGVGTGGTGYTF
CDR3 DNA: TGTGCCAGCAGTGTCTTCGGGGTAGGGACAGGGGGTACTGGCTACACCTTC

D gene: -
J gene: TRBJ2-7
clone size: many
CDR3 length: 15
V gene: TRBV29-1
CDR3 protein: CSVEDGTPPTYEQYF
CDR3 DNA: TGCAGCGTTGAAGATGGGACGCCTCCCACCTACGAGCAGTACTTC

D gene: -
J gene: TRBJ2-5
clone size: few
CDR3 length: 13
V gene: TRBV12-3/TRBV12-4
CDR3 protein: CASSSLSEQKQYF
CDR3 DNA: TGTGCCAGCAGTTCCCTGAGCGAGCAGAAGCAGTACTTC

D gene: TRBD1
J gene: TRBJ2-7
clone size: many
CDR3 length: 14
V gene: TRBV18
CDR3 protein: CASSPRQGTYEQYF
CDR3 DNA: TGTGCCAGCTCCCCAAGACAGGGAACCTACGAGCAGTACTTC

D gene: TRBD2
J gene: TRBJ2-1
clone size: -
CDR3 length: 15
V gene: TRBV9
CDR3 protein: CASSVGLADDGEQFF
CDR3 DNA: TGTGCCAGCAGCGTAGGACTAGCGGACGATGGTGAGCAGTTCTTC

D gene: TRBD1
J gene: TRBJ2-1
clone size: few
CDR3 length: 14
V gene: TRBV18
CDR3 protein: CASLRGTNYNEQFF
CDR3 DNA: TGTGCCAGCCTCAGGGGGACGAACTACAATGAGCAGTTCTTC

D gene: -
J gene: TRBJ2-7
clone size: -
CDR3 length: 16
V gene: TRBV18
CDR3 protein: CASSPPGILSSYEQYF
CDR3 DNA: TGTGCCAGCTCACCACCGGGAATTTTAAGCTCCTACGAGCAGTACTTC

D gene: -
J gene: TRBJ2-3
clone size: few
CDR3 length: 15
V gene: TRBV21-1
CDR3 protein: CAIHWNGRSTDTQYF
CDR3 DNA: TGTGCCATCCACTGGAACGGGCGGAGCACAGATACGCAGTATTTT

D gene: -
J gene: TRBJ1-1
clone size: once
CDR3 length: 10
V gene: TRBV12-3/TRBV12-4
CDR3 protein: CASGYTEAFF
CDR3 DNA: TGTGCCAGCGGGTACACTGAAGCTTTCTTT

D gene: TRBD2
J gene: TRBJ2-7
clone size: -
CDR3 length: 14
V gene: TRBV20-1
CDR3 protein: CSASGTSGVNEQYF
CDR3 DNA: TGCAGTGCTTCCGGGACTAGCGGGGTCAACGAGCAGTACTTC

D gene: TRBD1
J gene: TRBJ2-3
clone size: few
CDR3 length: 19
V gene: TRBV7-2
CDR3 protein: CASSSKTRGLGFWTDTQYF
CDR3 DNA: TGTGCCAGCAGCTCAAAAACTAGGGGGCTGGGATTTTGGACAGATACGCAGTATTTT

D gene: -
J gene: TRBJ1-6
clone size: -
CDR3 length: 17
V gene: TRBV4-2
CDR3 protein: CASSQELQYSYNSPLHF
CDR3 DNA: TGTGCCAGCAGCCAAGAACTTCAGTACTCCTATAATTCACCCCTCCACTTT

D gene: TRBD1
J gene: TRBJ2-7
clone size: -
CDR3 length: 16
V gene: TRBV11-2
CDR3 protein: CASSVAGTALFYEQYF
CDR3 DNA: TGTGCCAGCAGCGTCGCCGGGACAGCCCTCTTCTACGAGCAGTACTTC

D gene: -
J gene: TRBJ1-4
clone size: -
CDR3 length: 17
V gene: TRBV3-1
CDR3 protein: CASSPRTDTLYNEKLFF
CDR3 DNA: TGTGCCAGCAGCCCTCGGACTGACACTCTCTATAATGAAAAACTGTTTTTT

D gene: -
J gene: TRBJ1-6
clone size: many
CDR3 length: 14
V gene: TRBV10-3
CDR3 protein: CAISEGTNNSPLHF
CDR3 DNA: TGTGCCATCAGTGAAGGAACCAACAATTCACCCCTCCACTTT

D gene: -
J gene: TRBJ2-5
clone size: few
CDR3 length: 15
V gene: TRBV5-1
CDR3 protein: CASSLVQGTKETQYF
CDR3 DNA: TGCGCCAGCAGCTTGGTACAGGGAACGAAAGAGACCCAGTACTTC

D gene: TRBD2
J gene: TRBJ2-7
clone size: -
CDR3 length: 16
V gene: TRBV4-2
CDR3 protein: CASSQDSGGANYEQYF
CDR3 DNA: TGTGCCAGCAGCCAAGATTCGGGAGGGGCAAACTACGAGCAGTACTTC

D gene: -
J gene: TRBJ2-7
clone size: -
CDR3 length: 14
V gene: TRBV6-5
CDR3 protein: CASSRETYSYEQYF
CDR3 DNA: TGTGCCAGCAGTCGGGAGACGTACTCCTACGAGCAGTACTTC

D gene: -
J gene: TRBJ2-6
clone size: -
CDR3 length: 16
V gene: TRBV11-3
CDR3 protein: CASSLDGNSGANVLTF
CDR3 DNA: TGTGCCAGCAGCTTGGACGGGAACTCTGGGGCCAACGTCCTGACTTTC

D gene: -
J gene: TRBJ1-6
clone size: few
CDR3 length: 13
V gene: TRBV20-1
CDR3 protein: CSAQGVAESPLHF
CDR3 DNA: TGCAGTGCCCAGGGAGTTGCTGAATCACCCCTCCACTTT

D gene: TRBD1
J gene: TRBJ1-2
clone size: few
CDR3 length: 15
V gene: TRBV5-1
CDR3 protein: CASARLGQGANGYTF
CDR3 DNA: TGCGCCAGCGCCCGATTGGGACAGGGGGCGAATGGCTACACCTTC

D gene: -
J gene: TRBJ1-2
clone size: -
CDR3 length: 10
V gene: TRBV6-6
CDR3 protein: CANSGVGYTF
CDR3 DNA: TGTGCCAACTCCGGGGTTGGCTACACCTTC

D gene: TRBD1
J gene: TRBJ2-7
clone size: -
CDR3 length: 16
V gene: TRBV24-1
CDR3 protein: CATSDPGTGNPVEQYF
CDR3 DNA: TGTGCCACCAGTGACCCCGGGACAGGGAACCCAGTAGAGCAGTACTTC

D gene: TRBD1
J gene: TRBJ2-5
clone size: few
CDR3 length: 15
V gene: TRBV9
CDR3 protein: CASSTLRQGAKTQYF
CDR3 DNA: TGTGCCAGCAGCACCCTGAGACAGGGGGCGAAGACCCAGTACTTC